These 26 T cell receptor beta chains originate from one sample sequenced in a study of blood T cell repertoires in COVID-19. Here immunoSEQ multiplex PCR was the method, and the copy in TCRdb shows in-frame clones only, minus some. The sample consists of roughly 320,000 clones, about nine tenths of them appearing once. The sample consisted of PBMCs or T cells enriched from blood (not recorded which). The receptors originated from a man younger than 40 who had recovered from COVID-19.

The count of this clone is one. This chain uses TRBV28 with TRBJ1-4; no clear D. In germline, CDR1 is MDHEN, CDR2 SYDVKM. The CDR3 consists of 15 residues. V lost 6 bases to trimming and J lost 4 bases, with 15 bases between them. The CDR3 loop is CASSPPGNNNEKLFF. The DNA for the CDR3 is TGTGCCAGCAGCCCGCCGGGAAATAATAATGAAAAACTGTTTTTT.

The count of this clone is one. The J gene is TRBJ2-2, the V gene TRBV7-8; 14 bases are shared with TRBD2. Trimming cost V 5 bases and J 0 bases; bases outside gene matches: 8. Germline-derived CDR1 and CDR2 are SGHVS and FQNEAQ. This CDR3 is built from 19 residues. The DNA of the CDR3 is TGTGCCAGCAGCGCGCGAAGACTAGCGGGAGGGCCGAACACCGGGGAGCTGTTTTTT. Encoded protein: CASSARRLAGGPNTGELFF.

This clone was seen a handful of times. DNA of the CDR3: TGTGCCAGCAGTCCTGGACACAGTTATAATTCACCCCTCCACTTT. This gives the protein CASSPGHSYNSPLHF. The chain recombines TRBV28 with TRBJ1-6, with D tentatively TRBD1 (5 bases). Germline-derived CDR1 and CDR2 are MDHEN and SYDVKM. Trimming pared 5 bases from V and 4 bases from J, leaving 12 bases between. This CDR3 is 15 amino acids long.

The rearrangement uses TRBV9 and TRBJ2-1, with 7 bases aligning to TRBD2. This CDR3 spans 19 amino acids. CDR1 and CDR2 (germline): SGDLS, YYNGEE. J lost 5 bases, V lost 3 bases, and 20 bases had no gene match. The CDR3 protein is CASSDGPLAGVSPDNEQFF. For the CDR3, the DNA is TGTGCCAGCAGCGATGGCCCTCTTGCGGGAGTTTCCCCCGACAATGAGCAGTTCTTC.

The chain combines TRBV28 with TRBJ2-5, with 10 nucleotides matching TRBD1. The length of the CDR3 is 14 residues. The junction had 4 bases not matched to a gene; V was cut back by 6 bases and J by 3 bases. From germline, CDR1 is MDHEN and CDR2 SYDVKM. CDR3 protein: CASSLTGGKETQYF. The DNA of the CDR3 is TGTGCCAGCAGCCTGACAGGGGGCAAAGAGACCCAGTACTTC.

The chain uses TRBV5-1 and TRBJ2-6; TRBD1 matches 8 bases. This CDR3 has 16 amino acids. V shed 4 bases and J 2 bases; nucleotides not matched to a gene: 5. Per the germline V gene, CDR1 is SGHRS and CDR2 is YFSETQ. The CDR3 region has the DNA TGCGCCAGCAGCGGGCCGACAGGGGCTGGGGCCAACGTCCTGACTTTC. Its translation: CASSGPTGAGANVLTF.

The rearrangement links TRBV3-1 (or the pseudogene TRBV3-2) to TRBJ2-5; 8 bases fit TRBD1. In germline, CDR1 is LGHDT, CDR2 YNNKEL (reference sequence). The CDR3 is 14 amino acids. V dropped 3 bases and J dropped 1; count of bases not matched to a gene: 1. Written as DNA, the CDR3 is TGTGCCAGCAGCCAGGACAGGGTCCAAGAGACCCAGTACTTC. This encodes CASSQDRVQETQYF.

The chain joins TRBV9 to TRBJ1-1; D is uncertain. This CDR3 is built from 14 residues. The germline CDR1 and CDR2 sequences are SGDLS and YYNGEE. Trimming shortened V by 4 bases and J by 2 bases, and 12 bases separated the two germline ends. CDR3 sequence (DNA): TGTGCCAGCAGCACTTCAGGCCTAAACACTGAAGCTTTCTTT. Residues: CASSTSGLNTEAFF. Looking up the rest from reference TRBV9 and TRBJ1-1 gives the full variable domain: DSGVTQTPKHLITATGQRVTLRCSPRSGDLSVYWYQQSLDQGLQFLIQYYNGEERAKGNILERFSAQQFPDLHSELNLSSLELGDSALYFCASSTSGLNTEAFFGQGTRLTVV.

The chain links TRBV18 to TRBJ2-7, with 10 positions matching TRBD1. After removal of 5 bases from V and 3 bases from J, the junction contained 19 bases not matched to a gene. CDR3 length: 19 amino acids. Germline CDR1 reads KGHSH; CDR2 reads LQKENI. The CDR3 region is CASSSDGTGAQQPIYEQYF. The CDR3 region has the DNA TGTGCCAGCTCATCCGACGGGACAGGGGCACAACAACCCATCTACGAGCAGTACTTC.

V usage is TRBV5-5 and J usage is TRBJ1-1, with D perhaps TRBD1 (5 bases). The germline V gene has CDR1 SGHKS and CDR2 YYEKEE (reference sequence). Trimming left V 0 bases short and J 3 bases short, with 6 bases between. This CDR3 spans 13 amino acids. The CDR3 is CASSLGQYTEAFF. Written as DNA, the CDR3 is TGTGCCAGCAGCTTGGGACAGTACACTGAAGCTTTCTTT.

This clone was picked up a small number of times. The same CDR3 can be traced to other DNA sequences in this sample. The CDR3 here is CASSGQGARQPQHF. The CDR3, as DNA: TGTGCCAGCAGTGGACAGGGGGCACGGCAGCCCCAGCATTTT. The chain links TRBV2 to TRBJ1-5; 10 bases match TRBD1. This CDR3 region has 14 residues. CDR1 and CDR2 from the germline V gene are SNHLY and FYNNEI. V was pared by 4 bases and J by 7 bases, with 4 bases of the junction left unmatched.

The CDR3 sequence: CSVDGLSGDNTYEQYF. In DNA form, the CDR3 reads TGCAGCGTTGATGGGCTATCAGGGGACAACACCTACGAGCAGTACTTC. The chain employs TRBV29-1 and TRBJ2-7; D may be TRBD1 (6 bases). The CDR3 loop spans 16 amino acids. V lost 3 bases to trimming and J lost 2 bases, with 20 bases between them. Germline lookup yields CDR1 SQVTM and CDR2 ANQGSEA.

In its sample, this clone was seen a few times. The chain combines TRBV4-1 with TRBJ2-7, with TRBD2 matching 7 bases. The CDR3 has 16 residues. CDR1 is MGHRA, CDR2 YSYEKL, per germline. Trimming at V came to 1 base and at J to 3 bases, leaving 9 bases not matched to a gene. In nucleotides, the CDR3 is TGCGCCAGCAGCCAAGCGACTAGCCCGGGTTTCTACGAGCAGTACTTC. Its protein is CASSQATSPGFYEQYF.

The chain combines TRBV9 with TRBJ2-5; the D gene is possibly TRBD1 (7 bases). This CDR3 has 14 amino acids. Trimming stripped 3 bases from V and 7 bases from J, with 16 bases between. Germline CDR1 and CDR2: SGDLS and YYNGEE. CDR3 sequence reads: CASSAGTEGGTQYF. CDR3 coding DNA: TGTGCCAGCAGCGCTGGGACAGAGGGGGGGACCCAGTACTTC.

This rearrangement joins TRBV7-9 to TRBJ1-4; 8 positions match TRBD1. In germline, CDR1 is SEHNR, CDR2 FQNEAQ (reference sequence). This CDR3 contains 16 residues. J gave up 7 bases and V 5 bases, and 12 bases lay outside the gene matches. The CDR3: CASSVNTDRGGEKLFF. CDR3 nucleotides: TGTGCCAGCAGCGTAAATACAGACAGGGGTGGTGAAAAACTGTTTTTT.

The gene calls are TRBV6-5 and TRBJ2-5; 10 nucleotides agree with TRBD1. The germline V gene encodes CDR1 MNHEY and CDR2 SVGAGI. The CDR3 is 15 amino acids. Trimming removed 6 bases from V and 2 bases from J; junction bases left unmatched: 6. CDR3 residues: CASRTGQGGQETQYF. The CDR3 DNA is TGTGCCAGCAGGACCGGACAGGGGGGGCAAGAGACCCAGTACTTC.

The chain links TRBV7-9 to TRBJ2-2, with 12 bases matching TRBD2. The CDR3 runs to 17 residues. The germline V gene encodes CDR1 SEHNR and CDR2 FQNEAQ (reference sequence). Trimming removed 5 bases from V and 6 bases from J; junction bases left unmatched: 10. CDR3 in amino acids: CASSPPTSGSPSGELFF. For the CDR3, the DNA is TGTGCCAGCAGCCCGCCGACTAGCGGGAGTCCCTCCGGGGAGCTGTTTTTT.

The gene calls are TRBV9 and TRBJ2-7; 7 positions match TRBD1. The CDR3 runs 16 residues. V lost 0 bases, J lost 2 bases, and 8 bases stayed unmatched. Germline V gives CDR1 SGDLS, CDR2 YYNGEE. The CDR3: CASSVVGQIITYEQYF. The CDR3 nucleotides are TGTGCCAGCAGCGTAGTGGGACAGATCATAACCTACGAGCAGTACTTC.

This chain links TRBV2 with TRBJ2-3, with 14 bases lining up with TRBD2. Germline V lookup: CDR1 SNHLY, CDR2 FYNNEI. Germline trimming cut 4 bases from V and 6 bases from J; bases unmatched to any gene: 6. The CDR3 loop spans 16 amino acids. The CDR3 coding sequence is TGTGCCAGCAGTGCCCGACTAGCGGGAGGGACGGATACGCAGTATTTT. Translated, it gives CASSARLAGGTDTQYF.

V gene TRBV18 combines with J gene TRBJ1-1; 8 bases map to TRBD1. Germline V CDR1 and CDR2: KGHSH, LQKENI. With 5 bases clipped from V and 0 bases from J, the junction kept 8 bases outside the gene matches. The length of the CDR3 is 16 residues. In DNA form, the CDR3 reads TGTGCCAGCTCATTTTGGACAGGGACCATGAACACTGAAGCTTTCTTT. Its translation is CASSFWTGTMNTEAFF. Complete variable domain (other parts from reference TRBV18 and TRBJ1-1): NAGVMQNPRHLVRRRGQEARLRCSPMKGHSHVYWYRQLPEEGLKFMVYLQKENIIDESGMPKERFSAEFPKEGPSILRIQQVVRGDSAAYFCASSFWTGTMNTEAFFGQGTRLTVV.

CDR3 region: CASVRDRGEQYF. The CDR3 nucleotides are TGTGCCAGCGTCCGGGACAGGGGCGAGCAGTACTTC. The J gene is TRBJ2-7, the V gene TRBV7-9, with 10 bases lining up with TRBD1. The CDR3 runs to 12 residues. CDR1 is SEHNR, CDR2 FQNEAQ, per germline (reference sequence). V was clipped by 8 bases and J by 6 bases; unmatched bases: 4.

The rearrangement joins TRBV19 to TRBJ1-2; the D is unclear. Germline CDR1 and CDR2: LNHDA and SQIVND (reference sequence). The V and J ends lost 4 bases and 5 bases respectively, with 5 bases between them. The CDR3 totals 11 residues. CDR3 amino acids: CASSNSYGYTF. In DNA, the CDR3 is TGTGCCAGTAGTAATTCATATGGCTACACCTTC. Supplemented by reference TRBV19 and TRBJ1-2, the full variable domain reads DGGITQSPKYLFRKEGQNVTLSCEQNLNHDAMYWYRQDPGQGLRLIYYSQIVNDFQKGDIAEGYSVSREKKESFPLTVTSAQKNPTAFYLCASSNSYGYTFGSGTRLTVV.

This clone was detected only a few times. The chain carries TRBV11-3 and TRBJ1-1, with D unclear. This CDR3 has 14 amino acids. Germline V lookup: CDR1 SGHNT, CDR2 YENEEA. Trimming stripped 2 bases from V and 3 bases from J, with 10 bases between. CDR3 nucleotide sequence: TGTGCCAGCAGCTTAAACTTGCGTGACACTGAAGCTTTCTTT. Its protein is CASSLNLRDTEAFF.

The chain is built from TRBV1 and TRBJ2-5; the table assigns TRBD2, which was not confirmed against the DNA. TRBV1 is given as a pseudogene. The CDR3 is 16 amino acids. CDR3 loop: CTSSQGLAGGSETQYF. The CDR3 coding sequence is TGCACCAGCAGCCAAGGACTAGCGGGAGGGTCGGAGACCCAGTACTTC.

The chain couples TRBV4-2 to TRBJ2-7, with 10 bases that match TRBD2. CDR1 and CDR2 from the germline V gene are LGHNA and YNFKEQ. The CDR3 spans 17 residues. The V and J ends lost 2 bases and 2 bases, in that order; junction bases with no gene match: 9. The CDR3 coding sequence is TGTGCCAGCAGCCAAACAGCGGGAGGGCCCATTCCCTACGAGCAGTACTTC. The encoded protein is CASSQTAGGPIPYEQYF.

The gene calls are TRBV7-9 and TRBJ2-5; 7 nucleotides match TRBD1. The ends lost 5 bases at V and 2 bases at J; junction bases unmatched: 11. This CDR3 has 16 residues. CDR1 and CDR2 from the germline V gene are SEHNR and FQNEAQ (reference sequence). CDR3 DNA: TGTGCCAGCAGCCCTTCGTTCAGGGGGTGGCAAGAGACCCAGTACTTC. It specifies CASSPSFRGWQETQYF.